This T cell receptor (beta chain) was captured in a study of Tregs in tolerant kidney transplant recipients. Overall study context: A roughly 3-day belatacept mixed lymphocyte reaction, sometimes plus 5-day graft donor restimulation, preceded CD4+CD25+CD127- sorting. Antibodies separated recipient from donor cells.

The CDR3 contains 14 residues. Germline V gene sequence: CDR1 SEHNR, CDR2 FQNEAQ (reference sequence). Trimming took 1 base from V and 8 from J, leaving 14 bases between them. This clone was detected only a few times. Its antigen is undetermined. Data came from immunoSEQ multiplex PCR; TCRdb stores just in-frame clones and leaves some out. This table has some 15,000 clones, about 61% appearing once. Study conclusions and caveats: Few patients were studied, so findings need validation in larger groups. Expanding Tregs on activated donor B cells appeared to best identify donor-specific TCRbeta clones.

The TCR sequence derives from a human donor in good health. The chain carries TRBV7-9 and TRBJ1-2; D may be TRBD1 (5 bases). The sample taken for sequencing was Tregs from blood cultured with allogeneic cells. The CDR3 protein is CASSLDSPRGGYTF. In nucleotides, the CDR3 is TGTGCCAGCAGCTTAGATAGCCCCCGGGGGGGCTACACCTTC.